The rows below give T cell receptor beta chains drawn from one sample of a study of beta chain features in type 1 diabetes. TCRdb's copy holds only in-frame clones and misses some; the assay was immunoSEQ multiplex PCR. In the table there are hundreds of thousands of clones, 10% to 15% of which are singletons. Material: naive CD4+ T cells from blood. The receptors here all came from a man between 18 and 35 years old in good health. Both conserved end residues are part of each CDR3. D genes are given only for firm matches. Size values are once, few and many counts, or a class for expanded clones, and some rows have none.

cdr3_aa | cdr3_nt | d_call | j_call | v_call | clone_size
CASSQGQGGEKLFF | TGCGCCAGCAGCCAAGGGCAGGGCGGTGAAAAACTGTTTTTT | - | TRBJ1-4 | TRBV4-3 | -
CASSPRRAGSYNEQFF | TGTGCCAGCAGCCCCCGGAGAGCGGGCTCCTACAATGAGCAGTTCTTC | - | TRBJ2-1 | TRBV7-9 | -
CASSYSITGGNWEQYF | TGTGCCAGCAGTTACTCGATAACAGGGGGCAATTGGGAGCAGTACTTC | TRBD1 | TRBJ2-7 | TRBV6-5 | few
CASSYSGVNEQFF | TGTGCCAGCAGTTACAGCGGGGTTAATGAGCAGTTCTTC | TRBD2 | TRBJ2-1 | TRBV6-5 | -
CASSLHPGQTQETQYF | TGTGCCAGCAGCTTACACCCGGGACAGACCCAAGAGACCCAGTACTTC | TRBD1 | TRBJ2-5 | TRBV7-3 | -
CASTLGGPYEQYF | TGTGCCAGCACTCTAGGGGGTCCCTACGAGCAGTACTTC | - | TRBJ2-7 | TRBV28 | few
CASSPTGRAETQYF | TGTGCCAGCAGCCCGACAGGGCGGGCGGAGACCCAGTACTTC | TRBD1 | TRBJ2-5 | TRBV7-2 | few
CASSLEQVGSPLHF | TGTGCCAGCAGCTTAGAACAGGTCGGTTCACCCCTCCACTTT | - | TRBJ1-6 | TRBV7-9 | few
CASSSRLAGERETQYF | TGTGCCAGCAGCTCGCGGCTAGCGGGAGAGAGGGAGACCCAGTACTTC | TRBD2 | TRBJ2-5 | TRBV7-2 | -
CASSLVGQITDTQYF | TGTGCCAGCAGCTTAGTTGGGCAGATCACAGATACGCAGTATTTT | - | TRBJ2-3 | TRBV7-2 | -
CASSRSLATDTQYF | TGTGCCAGCAGCCGTTCCTTAGCCACAGATACGCAGTATTTT | - | TRBJ2-3 | TRBV7-8 | few
CASSPTVRSSYEQYF | TGTGCCAGCAGCCCCACGGTCCGAAGCTCCTACGAGCAGTACTTC | - | TRBJ2-7 | TRBV13 | few
CASSLRQARLNGYTF | TGTGCCAGCAGTCTGCGACAGGCGAGGCTGAATGGCTACACCTTC | - | TRBJ1-2 | TRBV6-5 | -
CATRKTETGNTIYF | TGTGCCACCAGAAAGACAGAAACTGGAAACACCATATATTTT | - | TRBJ1-3 | TRBV6-5 | -
CSVASAGPETQYF | TGCAGCGTTGCTTCGGCAGGGCCAGAGACCCAGTACTTC | - | TRBJ2-5 | TRBV29-1 | many
CASSLTSGTRGGGYTF | TGTGCCAGCAGCTTAACTTCGGGGACTAGGGGCGGTGGCTACACCTTC | - | TRBJ1-2 | TRBV11-2 | few
CASSFLSSGANVLTF | TGTGCCAGCAGCTTCCTATCATCTGGGGCCAACGTCCTGACTTTC | - | TRBJ2-6 | TRBV7-3 | few
CASRPPGDTEAFF | TGCGCCAGCAGGCCTCCGGGGGACACTGAAGCTTTCTTT | - | TRBJ1-1 | TRBV5-1 | -
CASEGQKFEKLFF | TGTGCCAGCGAAGGACAGAAGTTTGAAAAACTGTTTTTT | - | TRBJ1-4 | TRBV7-9 | -
CASSLLGEVHGYTF | TGTGCCAGCAGTTTGTTGGGGGAGGTTCATGGCTACACCTTC | - | TRBJ1-2 | TRBV28 | few
CASSGGQGLSYGYTF | TGTGCCAGCAGTGGGGGACAGGGGCTCAGCTATGGCTACACCTTC | TRBD1 | TRBJ1-2 | TRBV6-1 | few
CSVERQGARLGRGYTF | TGCAGCGTTGAACGGCAGGGGGCTCGTTTAGGTCGTGGCTACACCTTC | TRBD1 | TRBJ1-2 | TRBV29-1 | -
CACPGTVGTGELFF | TGTGCCTGCCCTGGGACAGTAGGCACCGGGGAGCTGTTTTTT | TRBD1 | TRBJ2-2 | TRBV30 | -
CAWRIAGGRYNEQFF | TGTGCCTGGAGAATAGCGGGGGGGCGATACAATGAGCAGTTCTTC | TRBD2 | TRBJ2-1 | TRBV30 | few
CASSFSTPFTGELFF | TGCGCCAGCAGCTTTTCGACACCATTCACCGGGGAGCTGTTTTTT | - | TRBJ2-2 | TRBV5-1 | -
CASSFDSRWTQYF | TGTGCCAGCAGCTTCGACTCTCGATGGACGCAGTATTTT | - | TRBJ2-3 | TRBV7-2 | few
CASSNGERGANTGELFF | TGCGCCAGCAGCAACGGAGAACGCGGGGCGAACACCGGGGAGCTGTTTTTT | - | TRBJ2-2 | TRBV5-1 | -
CASSPRLAGGYEQYF | TGCGCCAGCAGCCCTCGACTAGCGGGGGGGTACGAGCAGTACTTC | TRBD2 | TRBJ2-7 | TRBV4-3 | -
CASSPTGGFYEQYF | TGTGCCAGCTCACCGACAGGGGGCTTCTACGAGCAGTACTTC | TRBD1 | TRBJ2-7 | TRBV18 | many
CASSWGHRGGTEAFF | TGCGCCAGCAGCTGGGGACATCGCGGAGGAACTGAAGCTTTCTTT | - | TRBJ1-1 | TRBV5-1 | -
CASSLEADYNEQFF | TGTGCCAGCAGCTTAGAAGCGGACTACAATGAGCAGTTCTTC | - | TRBJ2-1 | TRBV7-9 | few
CASSLVPPNYGYTF | TGTGCCAGCAGCTTGGTCCCTCCTAACTATGGCTACACCTTC | - | TRBJ1-2 | TRBV5-4 | few
CASSYTGGSYEQYF | TGTGCCAGCAGTTACACGGGGGGCTCCTACGAGCAGTACTTC | TRBD2 | TRBJ2-7 | TRBV6-5 | -
CAWNRGIYEQYF | TGTGCCTGGAATCGGGGAATCTACGAGCAGTACTTC | - | TRBJ2-7 | TRBV30 | -
CASSLLAAETQYF | TGTGCCAGCAGCTTACTAGCGGCGGAGACCCAGTACTTC | TRBD2 | TRBJ2-5 | TRBV7-2 | -
CAWSVLPPRAFGNTIYF | TGTGCCTGGAGTGTACTCCCCCCCAGGGCCTTTGGAAACACCATATATTTT | - | TRBJ1-3 | TRBV30 | -
CASSADGGAYGYTF | TGTGCCAGCAGCGCCGACGGGGGTGCCTATGGCTACACCTTC | - | TRBJ1-2 | TRBV9 | -
CASSFRENRQNTGELFF | TGCGCCAGCAGCTTTAGGGAGAATCGTCAGAACACCGGGGAGCTGTTTTTT | - | TRBJ2-2 | TRBV5-1 | few
CAWSGTSRSYNEQFF | TGTGCCTGGAGTGGAACTAGTCGGTCCTACAATGAGCAGTTCTTC | - | TRBJ2-1 | TRBV30 | -
CASSLLTEAFF | TGTGCCAGCAGCTTACTGACTGAAGCTTTCTTT | - | TRBJ1-1 | TRBV7-9 | once
CASLGGIDTGELFF | TGTGCCAGCCTCGGCGGCATAGACACCGGGGAGCTGTTTTTT | - | TRBJ2-2 | TRBV28 | few
CASSLAAGRTGEKLFF | TGTGCCAGCAGCTTAGCGGCGGGCAGGACCGGTGAAAAACTGTTTTTT | - | TRBJ1-4 | TRBV7-2 | few
CASDRVSSEAFF | TGTGCCAGTGACAGGGTATCGTCGGAAGCTTTCTTT | TRBD1 | TRBJ1-1 | TRBV2 | -
CASSLRRRDSNQPQHF | TGTGCCAGCAGCCTCCGCCGGAGGGATAGCAATCAGCCCCAGCATTTT | - | TRBJ1-5 | TRBV7-8 | few
CASSGAGGGETQYF | TGTGCCAGCAGCGGAGCGGGAGGTGGGGAGACCCAGTACTTC | TRBD2 | TRBJ2-5 | TRBV7-2 | -
CASSLSGTGGLYEQYF | TGTGCCAGCAGCTTATCCGGGACAGGGGGCCTTTACGAGCAGTACTTC | TRBD1 | TRBJ2-7 | TRBV5-6 | -
CASSVAGGLEETQYF | TGTGCCAGCAGCGTAGCGGGGGGGCTGGAAGAGACCCAGTACTTC | TRBD2 | TRBJ2-5 | TRBV9 | few
CASSRGQPYEQYF | TGTGCCAGCTCAAGAGGACAACCCTACGAGCAGTACTTC | - | TRBJ2-7 | TRBV5-4 | -
CSSGGGANYGYTF | TGCAGCTCGGGAGGGGGGGCTAACTATGGCTACACCTTC | - | TRBJ1-2 | TRBV29-1 | few
CASSFLGRGAYQETQYF | TGTGCCAGCAGCTTCCTGGGTCGGGGGGCGTACCAAGAGACCCAGTACTTC | - | TRBJ2-5 | TRBV5-4 | -
CASSEGASTRAPSYEQYF | TGTGCCAGCAGCGAGGGAGCGTCAACGCGGGCCCCCTCCTACGAGCAGTACTTC | - | TRBJ2-7 | TRBV9 | few
CASSYSAPGNNEQFF | TGTGCCAGCAGTTACTCTGCTCCAGGGAACAATGAGCAGTTCTTC | - | TRBJ2-1 | TRBV6-5 | -
CASSLGQANYEQYF | TGTGCCAGCTCTCTAGGACAGGCCAACTACGAGCAGTACTTC | TRBD1 | TRBJ2-7 | TRBV18 | -
CASSPGHLTEAFF | TGTGCCAGCAGTCCCGGACACCTCACTGAAGCTTTCTTT | - | TRBJ1-1 | TRBV6-6 | -
CASSLASSGPTDTQYF | TGCGCCAGCAGCTTGGCCTCTAGCGGCCCCACAGATACGCAGTATTTT | TRBD2 | TRBJ2-3 | TRBV5-1 | few
CASSFTGSGTGELFF | TGCGCCAGCAGCTTTACAGGGTCGGGCACCGGGGAGCTGTTTTTT | - | TRBJ2-2 | TRBV5-1 | few
CASSSGLAGVWNEQFF | TGCGCCAGCAGCTCAGGACTAGCGGGAGTATGGAATGAGCAGTTCTTC | TRBD2 | TRBJ2-1 | TRBV5-1 | few